This T cell receptor beta chain originates from a study of cytomegalovirus exposure and HLA in healthy donors. Study-level points and caveats: The study carried out a later analysis of TCR beta sequences. It associated some 17,000 of them with specific HLA alleles at a false discovery rate of 0.05. When presence/absence was analysed, sequencing depth was taken to be roughly uniform across donors.

This clone was observed once. The antigen is unknown. The PCR had 60 Vbeta and 13 Jbeta primers. Assay: immunoSEQ multiplex PCR; the TCRdb copy retains only in-frame clones and omits some. The table lists about 160,000 clones, 70% to 80% of them singletons. CDR1 and CDR2 from the germline V gene are SQVTM and ANQGSEA. The CDR3 has 11 amino acids. Between the trimmed V and J ends, which lost 5 bases and 5 bases, there was a span of 10 bases. Sequenced: PBMCs. This TCR was sampled from a man aged 55 to 69 in good health and CMV-seronegative. The chain couples TRBV29-1 to TRBJ2-7; no firm D call. CDR3 DNA sequence: TGCAGCGTTCTGGTCCACAACGAGCAGTACTTC. Its translation: CSVLVHNEQYF.